This note documents a single T cell receptor beta chain sequence. Its specificity is unknown. The sample belongs to a study of OX40 agonist ivuxolimab in advanced cancers. Study-wide context: In three patients, partial responses were observed, one with hepatocellular carcinoma and two with cutaneous melanoma.

Sequencing used immunoSEQ multiplex PCR; TCRdb keeps in-frame clones, though not all of them. This table has about 99,000 clones, 95% to 96% appearing once. Systemic immunosuppression or a history of autoimmune disease excluded patients. The study, taken as a whole, reports: Certain nonresponding patients likewise had low normalized T-cell clonal expansion. Among the lowest peripheral clonal expansion occurred in 0.1-3.0 mg/kg partial responders.

The CDR3 has 15 amino acids. Germline trimming cut 0 bases from V and 2 bases from J; bases unmatched to any gene: 3. Germline V gene data show CDR1 as SGHDN and CDR2 as FVKESK. V usage is TRBV14 and J usage is TRBJ2-7, with 8 bases lining up with TRBD2. The input for sequencing was CD4+ or CD8+ T cells sorted from blood, taken in a trial of the OX40 agonist ivuxolimab. The sequence came from an adult with an advanced solid tumor such as melanoma, head and neck, liver or kidney cancer. The chain's CDR3 is CASSQDGTRAYEQYF. The CDR3 DNA sequence: TGTGCCAGCAGCCAAGATGGGACTAGGGCCTACGAGCAGTACTTC. The variable domain in full, with the rest retrieved from reference TRBV14 and TRBJ2-7, is EAGVTQFPSHSVIEKGQTVTLRCDPISGHDNLYWYRRVMGKEIKFLLHFVKESKQDESGMPNNRFLAERTGGTYSTLKVQPAELEDSGVYFCASSQDGTRAYEQYFGPGTRLTVT.